Below are 8 T cell receptor beta chains sequenced from a single sample in a study of breast tumors, draining lymph nodes, adjacent tissues. Using its own MiXCR run on the multiplex PCR reads, TCRdb lists one record per CDR3 protein. The sample contains roughly 260,000 distinct CDR3 sequences, 30% of which appear only once. The lymph nodes were axillary draining lymph nodes from breast cancer patients. The source material was axillary lymph node tissue. These TCRs come from a female donor with breast cancer. Some clones in this sample may be carry-over from other donors' samples.

For this clonotype: At one of its ends the junction is not consistent with the germline gene, which may arise from a read error. V usage is TRBV5-5 and J usage is TRBJ2-5; TRBD2 aligns across 7 bases. This CDR3 comprises 14 residues. Per the germline V gene, CDR1 is SGHKS and CDR2 is YYEKEE (reference sequence). CDR3 amino acids: CAGSGEQERETQYF. The CDR3 bases are TGTGCCGGCAGCGGGGAGCAGGAGCGGGAGACCCAGTACTTC.

The table lists this clonotype with a few counts. The rearrangement links TRBV5-1 to TRBJ1-1; 7 bases align to TRBD1. The J segment lost 0 bases and the V segment lost 0 bases, leaving 2 bases of the junction unmatched. Germline CDR1 is SGHRS and CDR2 is YFSETQ. The CDR3 is made up of 15 amino acids. The CDR3 DNA reads as TGCGCCAGCAGCTTGGAGGGGGCATTGAACACTGAAGCTTTCTTT. Its translation: CASSLEGALNTEAFF. Using reference TRBV5-1 and TRBJ1-1 for the parts outside the CDR3, the full variable domain is KAGVTQTPRYLIKTRGQQVTLSCSPISGHRSVSWYQQTPGQGLQFLFEYFSETQRNKGNFPGRFSGRQFSNSRSEMNVSTLELGDSALYLCASSLEGALNTEAFFGQGTRLTVV.

This clonotype has just one count. The CDR3 is CSLDQGSTDTQYF. CDR3 sequence (DNA): TGCAGCTTGGATCAGGGGAGCACAGATACGCAGTATTTT. This chain links TRBV29-1 with TRBJ2-3; TRBD1 might be the D (6 bases). The CDR3 sequence is 13 residues long. Germline lookup yields CDR1 SQVTM and CDR2 ANQGSEA. Trimming took off 8 bases at V and 0 bases at J, with 12 bases between the two ends.

This clonotype was observed a few times. This rearrangement joins TRBV27 to TRBJ2-7, with 10 bases that match TRBD2. The CDR3 is 14 amino acids. Germline-derived CDR1 and CDR2 are MNHEY and SMNVEV (reference sequence). J lost 5 bases, V lost 8 bases, and 9 bases had no gene match. DNA of the CDR3: TGTGCCAGCGGACCGGGACTAGCGAGCCACGAGCAGTACTTC. Amino acid sequence: CASGPGLASHEQYF.

A word on this clonotype: This may arise from a read error, as a much more abundant clone is one base away. This chain connects TRBV5-4 to TRBJ2-5; 12 nucleotides agree with TRBD2. Germline CDR1 and CDR2: SGHNT and YYREEE (reference sequence). The CDR3 covers 15 residues. Here the CDR3 DNA reads TGTGCCAGCAGCTTACTAGCGGGAGGACGAGAGACCCGGTACTTC. Its translation is CASSLLAGGRETRYF.

For the CDR3, the DNA is TGTGCCAGCAGCCCCCGGACTAGCGGGAGTGGAGGTGAAAAACTGTTTTTT. It specifies CASSPRTSGSGGEKLFF. The gene calls are TRBV7-9 and TRBJ1-4, with D uncertain. The CDR3 runs 17 residues. Trimming left V 5 bases short and J 7 bases short, with 23 bases between. CDR1 is SEHNR and CDR2 is FQNEAQ in the germline V gene (reference sequence).

The rearrangement uses TRBV2 and TRBJ2-3, with 7 bases identical to TRBD2. J was trimmed by 0 bases and V by 1 base; bases with no gene match: 7. Germline V gives CDR1 SNHLY, CDR2 FYNNEI. This CDR3 has 17 residues. CDR3 DNA sequence: TGTGCCAGCAGTGAAGTGGGTAGCGGGTTTAGCACAGATACGCAGTATTTT. Amino acids: CASSEVGSGFSTDTQYF.

As regards this clonotype: Its ends do not fully match the called genes, so a read error is possible. The chain joins TRBV7-2 to TRBJ1-6; D unclear. The V gene's germline CDR1 is SGHTA and CDR2 FQGNSA. The CDR3 extends over 14 amino acids. In nucleotides, the CDR3 is TGTGCCAGCAGCCCGGGATCTCCCAGTTCACCCCTCCGCTTT. Its translation is CASSPGSPSSPLRF.